What follows describes a single TCR beta chain. Its antigen has not been determined. No base quality information exists; no much larger clone differs at one position. This sample was taken from a study of CD8+ T cells in alopecia areata listed by TCRdb under 2018. At the level of the whole study: Treated patients were enrolled in an open-label pilot trial of oral tofacitinib, 5 to 10 mg twice daily, for moderate-to-severe alopecia areata. Patients received tofacitinib for 6 to 18 months and were then followed off drug for 6 months to check for delayed response and recurrence. Disease severity in treated patients was measured with the SALT score, which quantifies the percentage of affected scalp surface area. To study T cell clonal expansion in alopecia areata, the researchers applied high-throughput TCRbeta sequencing to both the C3H/HeJ mouse model and human patients. Scalp tissue and sorted CD4+ and CD8+ peripheral blood T cells from patchy and totalis/universalis alopecia areata patients and from healthy controls were covered by human TCRbeta sequencing. Biopsies were taken from tofacitinib-treated patients at baseline and at 4 and 24 weeks of treatment, and a later scalp biopsy was taken in several of the tofacitinib-treated patients. Clonality in the scalp was compared among normal scalp (n=4), patchy alopecia areata scalp (n=8), and alopecia totalis/universalis scalp (n=8). RNA was obtained with the PAXgene miRNA kit for fixed scalp, the miRNeasy kit for PBMCs, and the RNeasy kit for mouse skin. TCRbeta CDR3 regions were amplified by immunoSEQ multiplex PCR with 35 Vbeta forward and 13 Jbeta reverse primers.

Libraries were made using the immunoSEQ multiplex PCR assay. For TCR sequencing, RNA was extracted from every sample and reverse transcribed into cDNA to serve as template. SuperScript III was used to make first-strand cDNA, primed with a 2:1 mix of oligo-dT and random hexamers. Amplification bias was assessed with a synthetic immune receptor repertoire, and residual bias was removed computationally. On the study's bioinformatics: After raw reads were preprocessed to remove errors, the CDR3 was defined following IMGT conventions as running from the conserved cysteine to phenylalanine. To get clonality, Shannon entropy was normalized by log2 of the number of productive unique TCRs and the result was subtracted from 1. Scalp TCRbeta sequences were cross-referenced with sorted blood CD4 and CD8 repertoires so that the CD4 or CD8 identity of scalp clones could be inferred. Held by TCRdb, this immuneACCESS table contains in-frame sequences only and omits some clones. Under half of the omission traces to an unresolved V gene where checked; the cause of the rest is unknown. The DNA gave D and trimming, while V, J and clone size come from that table. Recorded for this sample are 150,000 to 200,000 clones; about 71% of them occurred a single time. 0.75% to 0.95% of the sample is held by the ten biggest clonotypes.

Looking up the germline V gene yields CDR1 SGHAT and CDR2 FQNNGV. V sheds 1 base and J sheds 6 bases, leaving 12 bases between their ends. The CDR3 sequence holds 14 residues, the cysteine and phenylalanine included. The DNA shown is the 42-base CDR3, in frame from base 1. Results and caveats for the whole study, not just this receptor: Because the treated cohort was small and included a single nonresponder, larger studies are needed to assess links between baseline CD8+ expansion and response. Unlike mouse skin, where gammadelta T cells dominate, normal human skin contains resident alphabeta T cells that get sequenced too, which complicates analysis of the scalp TCR repertoire. During tofacitinib treatment, many expanded lesional clones stuck around in both scalp and blood, and this persistence may partly explain why relapse happens after treatment is stopped. Shared TCR sequences between patients were less evident than in mice, which may be partly attributable to HLA diversity in the patient population. Compared with normal scalp, lesional scalp had higher clonality and more expanded CD8+ clones, particularly in alopecia totalis/universalis, a pattern that suggests antigenic drive. Scalp clonality and the number of expanded CD8+ clones among the top 100 scalp clones were significantly decreased by tofacitinib.

Interpreted using the paper, the time point label stands for: more than 3 weeks on oral tofacitinib. Sample treatment or condition, as interpreted from the label and publication: oral pan-JAK inhibitor, 5-10 mg twice daily. Lesional scalp punch biopsies and peripheral blood were obtained from alopecia areata patients. PBMCs were isolated by density centrifugation and stained for CD3, CD4 and CD8, after which CD4+ and CD8+ T cells were sorted on a FACSAria. The rearranged chain carries TRBV11-2 and TRBJ1-1; perhaps TRBD1 is the D gene, with 6 bases matching. This receptor was obtained from a human donor with alopecia areata. The sample consisted of CD4+ T cells sorted from blood, taken at week 4, from a patient treated with tofacitinib. The DNA is as follows: TGTGCCAGCAGCTTAGTATCGGGGGCTGCTGAAGCTTTCTTT. Translated, this is CASSLVSGAAEAFF.